The clone carrying this TCR beta chain came up many times. Antigen unknown. In germline, CDR1 is SEHNR, CDR2 FQNEAQ (reference sequence). Trimming at V came to 5 bases and at J to 7 bases, leaving 7 bases not matched to a gene. The CDR3 spans 14 residues. These data originate in a study of T cell repertoires in cytomegalovirus infection. TCRdb independently ran MiXCR on the reads; one entry per CDR3 protein. This table has around 440,000 distinct CDR3 sequences, roughly 12% appearing once. Study-level points and caveats: CMV-specific TCR beta clonotypes restricted by HLA-C were the ones dominating the ex vivo response.

Sequences were obtained from PBMCs. The rearrangement uses TRBV7-9 and TRBJ2-3; 9 nucleotides match TRBD2. This receptor was identified in a human donor in good health (CMV status not recorded). Some clones in this sample may be carry-over from other donors' samples. CDR3 sequence (DNA): TGTGCCAGCAGCACTTTAGCGGGGGATCATACGCAGTATTTT. Translation: CASSTLAGDHTQYF.